This is a list of T cell receptor beta chains from one sample in a study of T cells after yellow fever vaccination. Using its own MiXCR run on the 5' RACE reads, TCRdb lists one record per CDR3 protein. Among just under 600,000 distinct CDR3 sequences listed, approximately 13% were seen once. This material consisted of PBMCs, taken on the day of the yellow fever booster vaccination. These receptors all come from a man aged 25 to 40 who received the YFV17D yellow fever vaccine. Each CDR3 is given with its conserved first and last residue. A D gene is named only where the DNA matches it firmly.

TRBJ2-7,TRBV7-2,TRBD2,CASSPGGAPYEQYF
TRBJ1-1,TRBV4-2,NA,CASSQAGRVGEAFF
TRBJ2-7,TRBV5-1,NA,CASSFDREQYF
TRBJ2-5,TRBV12-3/TRBV12-4,NA,CASSLTTGETQYF
TRBJ2-5,TRBV7-2,TRBD1,CASSPGTGLETQYF
TRBJ2-5,TRBV7-6,NA,CASSYLSGSETQYF
TRBJ1-2,TRBV5-6,NA,CASSSGGGHGYTF
TRBJ2-3,TRBV29-1,TRBD2,CSAQTSGRTDTQYF
TRBJ2-2,TRBV4-1,NA,CASSQDVLPVELFF
TRBJ2-7,TRBV28,NA,CASSLDYRFYEQYF
TRBJ2-4,TRBV12-3/TRBV12-4,NA,CASSFGGLMTNIQYF
TRBJ2-1,TRBV20-1,TRBD2,CSAIRGRIDNEQFF
TRBJ1-3,TRBV19,NA,CASSISPTGNTIYF
TRBJ2-2,TRBV6-2/TRBV6-3,TRBD1,CASRPTGTAGELFF
TRBJ2-5,TRBV7-9,TRBD1,CASSSTGTGGQETQYF
TRBJ1-2,TRBV20-1,NA,CSATPQGSGYTF
TRBJ1-1,TRBV6-5,NA,CASILGTEAFF
TRBJ2-1,TRBV7-8,TRBD2,CASSTTRTSSYNEQFF